A selection of T cell receptor beta chains follows, all from one sample in a study of cytomegalovirus exposure and HLA in healthy donors. The assay was immunoSEQ multiplex PCR, and TCRdb's table has in-frame clones only and misses some. The sample lists roughly 120,000 clones, about 63% occurring once. The sequencing input was PBMCs. These receptors all stem from a man between 25 and 39 years old in good health and CMV-seropositive. CDR3s include the opening cysteine and the closing phenylalanine or tryptophan. The order of the fields is J gene, V gene, CDR3 protein.

TRBJ1-2 TRBV9 CASSVGYEGAGGYTF
TRBJ2-1 TRBV5-4 CASSPTFHEQFF
TRBJ1-2 TRBV7-9 CASSLGWAQGTGYGYTF
TRBJ1-6 TRBV4-3 CASSQVGDSPLHF
TRBJ2-1 TRBV5-1 CASSLFLAGGNEQFF
. TRBV29-1 CSVGNDRELFF
TRBJ2-3 TRBV20-1 CSAEVEDTQYF
TRBJ2-4 TRBV7-9 CASSQGLTGIQYF
TRBJ1-5 TRBV6-6 CASSYRGEQPQHF
TRBJ1-4 TRBV5-4 CASSLRTGTWANEKLFF
TRBJ1-5 TRBV6-6 CASSYGGWVSQPQHF
TRBJ2-7 TRBV6-5 CASSQRTETYEQYF
TRBJ1-5 TRBV19 CASNPLDYSNQPQHF
TRBJ2-7 TRBV28 CASSGGNFYEQYF
TRBJ2-2 TRBV4-2 CASSQDGGLTTGELFF
TRBJ2-7 TRBV25-1 CASSPKRGYEQYF
TRBJ2-5 TRBV15 CATSRGGTSGRAWGETQYF
TRBJ1-4 TRBV28 CASSLSRGDRGGEKLFF
. TRBV27 CASSFSAPYEQYF
TRBJ1-3 TRBV6-6 CASSRPTGTGRTIYF
TRBJ1-5 TRBV19 CASSPVRGQPQHF
TRBJ1-6 TRBV6-6 CASSYEGTENSPLHF
TRBJ1-3 TRBV5-1 CASSLGVLSGNTIYF
TRBJ2-2 TRBV7-9 CALGWEGRGTGELFF
TRBJ1-5 TRBV7-9 CASSRTGYGDQPQHF
TRBJ1-2 TRBV28 CASRSVQGRPENYGYTF
TRBJ1-5 TRBV4-1 CASSQAGWLGNQPQHF
TRBJ2-5 TRBV28 CASSPRTSLGGQYF